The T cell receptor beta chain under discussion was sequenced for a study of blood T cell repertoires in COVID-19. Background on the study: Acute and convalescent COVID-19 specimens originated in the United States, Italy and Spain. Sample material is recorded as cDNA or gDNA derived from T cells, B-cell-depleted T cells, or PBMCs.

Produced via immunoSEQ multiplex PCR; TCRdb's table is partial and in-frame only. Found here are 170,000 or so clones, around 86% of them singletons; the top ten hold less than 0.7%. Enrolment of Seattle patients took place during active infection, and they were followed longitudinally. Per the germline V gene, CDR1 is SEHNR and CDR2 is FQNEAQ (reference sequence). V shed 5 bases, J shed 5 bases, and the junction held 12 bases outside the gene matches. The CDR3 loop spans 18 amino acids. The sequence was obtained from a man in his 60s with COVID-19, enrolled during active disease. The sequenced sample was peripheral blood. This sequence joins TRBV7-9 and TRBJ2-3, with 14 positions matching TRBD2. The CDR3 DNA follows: TGTGCCAGCAGCCAATCCGGGACTAGCGGGGGCCAGGGAGATACGCAGTATTTT. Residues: CASSQSGTSGGQGDTQYF.